This record covers a single T cell receptor (beta chain). Its antigen specificity is not known. Within one base of it there is no much larger clone, and no base qualities were kept. This sample is drawn from a study of blood T cells in healthy people across ages (dated by TCRdb to about 2015). Broadly, across the study: In model experiments, template switching captured about one uniquely barcoded TCR beta cDNA molecule for every two T cells. The donors were divided into four age groups: young (average roughly 15 years), middle-aged (approximately 39), aged (about 56) and long-lived (around 80). Two additional independent replicas of 1 million unique cDNA reads from the same blood draw were analyzed for two donors (one aged 18 to 30 and one aged 80 or older). The study measured age-related changes in TCR beta repertoire diversity using deep sequencing normalized with unique cDNA molecular identifiers. To avoid experimental bias, donors of different ages were distributed randomly across sequencing lanes. The paper's findings and limits, for the study overall: As age increased, observed TCR beta diversity per million T cells dropped in a roughly linear way, and a significant reduction was already evident by age 40. The percentage of naive T cells measured by flow cytometry correlated strongly with observed TCR beta diversity. The CMV infection status of donors was not known, potentially confounding age-related changes in expanded clonotypes. Since profiling was done on bulk unsorted PBMCs, naive and antigen-experienced compartments could not be conclusively compared. Total diversity estimates from one million sequenced T cells were considered lower bounds and underestimates. The long-lived group showed more naive CD4+ T cells, fewer expanded clones and increased TCR diversity than the aged group, suggesting age selection.

The library was produced with 5' RACE. The sequencer listed for this sample is Illumina HiSeq 2500. A second roughly 6 to 11 cycle PCR used a sample-barcoded 5' primer and a J-beta primer mix. Each TCR beta cDNA molecule received a unique molecular identifier from a template-switch 5' adaptor carrying 12 random nucleotides. Each sample yielded at least 2.5 million CDR3-containing paired-end reads. The Mint cDNA synthesis kit, primed by a TRBC-specific oligonucleotide, was used to synthesize first-strand cDNA from all RNA. After uracil-DNA glycosylase treatment, a first 18-cycle PCR used universal primers M1SS and BC2_uni_R on all cDNA. In the source study's methods: For normalization, 1 million high-quality reads, each with a distinct molecular identifier, were randomly selected from each sample. Reads with shared molecular identifiers were discarded instead of being binned into consensus sequences. MiTCR, set to a Q25 quality threshold and the strictest error-elimination algorithm, was used for CDR3 identification, clonotype clustering and error correction. A nonparametric unseen species model with Euler transformation was used to estimate lower-bound total TCR beta diversity. TCRdb's own reprocessing of the public reads used fastp at Q25 and MiXCR and kept productive beta chains. For every CDR3 protein sequence, its rows merge into one entry that carries the most common genes and DNA. TCRdb, not the original authors, processed these V and J calls. This sample has about 640,000 distinct CDR3 sequences in its table, and 25% to 35% of those were observed once. The ten largest clonotypes hold around 14% of the sample.

V gives up 0 bases and J gives up 0 bases, and the segment between their germline ends measures 9 bases. Looking up the germline V gene yields CDR1 SGHRS and CDR2 YFSETQ. The CDR3, cysteine through phenylalanine, is 16 amino acids long. The DNA shown is the 48-base CDR3, in frame from base 1. The donors were roughly 38 Caucasian individuals from Russia, aged roughly 6 to 95 years, who were systemically healthy. Each donor gave ten milliliters of peripheral blood, drawn into EDTA-treated Vacutainer tubes. Ficoll-Paque density-gradient centrifugation was used to isolate PBMCs, with at least 6 million per sample. Trizol reagent was used to extract total RNA from PBMCs, with at least 6 micrograms per sample. The percentages of naive CD45RAhigh/CD27high T cells were determined by flow cytometry on a PBMC aliquot from every donor.

The chain was built from TRBV5-1 and TRBJ2-2; the D gene remains uncertain. This clonotype was sampled from a woman older than 75 in good health. What was sequenced was blood. The CDR3 region reads CASSLGATSNTGELFF. The sequence in DNA is TGCGCCAGCAGCTTGGGGGCCACCTCGAACACCGGGGAGCTGTTTTTT.